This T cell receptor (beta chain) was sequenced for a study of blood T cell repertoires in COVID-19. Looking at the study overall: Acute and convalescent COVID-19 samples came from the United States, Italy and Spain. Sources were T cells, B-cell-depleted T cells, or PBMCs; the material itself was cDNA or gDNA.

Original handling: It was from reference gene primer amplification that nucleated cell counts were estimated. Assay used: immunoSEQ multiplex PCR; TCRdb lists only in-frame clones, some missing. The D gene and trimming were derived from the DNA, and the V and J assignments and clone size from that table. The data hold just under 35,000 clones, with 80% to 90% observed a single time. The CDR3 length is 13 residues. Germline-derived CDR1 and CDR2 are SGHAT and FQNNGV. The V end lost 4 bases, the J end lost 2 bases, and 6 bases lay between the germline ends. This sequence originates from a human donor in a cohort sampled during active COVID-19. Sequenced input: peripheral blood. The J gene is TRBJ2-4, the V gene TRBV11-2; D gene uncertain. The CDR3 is CASSSVSKNIQYF. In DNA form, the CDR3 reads TGTGCCAGCAGCTCAGTTTCCAAAAACATTCAGTACTTC.